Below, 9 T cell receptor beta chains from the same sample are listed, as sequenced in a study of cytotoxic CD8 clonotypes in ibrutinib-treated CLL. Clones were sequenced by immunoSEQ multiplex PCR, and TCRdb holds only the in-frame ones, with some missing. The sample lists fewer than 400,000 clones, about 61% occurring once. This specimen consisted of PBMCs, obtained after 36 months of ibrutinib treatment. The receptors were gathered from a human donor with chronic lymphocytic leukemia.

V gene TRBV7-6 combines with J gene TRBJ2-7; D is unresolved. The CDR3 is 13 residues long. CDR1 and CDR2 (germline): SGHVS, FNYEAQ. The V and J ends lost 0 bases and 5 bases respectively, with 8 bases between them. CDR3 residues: CASSLAPVNEQYF. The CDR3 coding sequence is TGTGCCAGCAGCTTAGCCCCAGTTAACGAGCAGTACTTC.

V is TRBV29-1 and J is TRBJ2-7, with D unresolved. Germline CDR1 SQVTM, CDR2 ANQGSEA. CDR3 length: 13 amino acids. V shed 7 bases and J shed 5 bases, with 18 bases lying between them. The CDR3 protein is CSATEVGWHEQYF. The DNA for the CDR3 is TGCAGCGCCACCGAAGTGGGGTGGCACGAGCAGTACTTC.

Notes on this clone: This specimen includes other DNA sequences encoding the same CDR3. CDR3 sequence reads: CASSIAGANVLTF. The CDR3 nucleotides are TGTGCCAGTAGTATTGCGGGGGCCAACGTCCTGACTTTC. The chain employs TRBV19 and TRBJ2-6, with unresolved D. Germline V gives CDR1 LNHDA, CDR2 SQIVND (reference sequence). The CDR3 spans 13 residues. With 3 bases removed from V and 4 bases from J, the gap between germline ends came to 4 bases.

CDR3 DNA sequence: TGTGCCAGCTCACCACAGCGACTAGCGGGAGTAATGACTATCTACGAGCAGTACTTC. Translating gives CASSPQRLAGVMTIYEQYF. This chain connects TRBV18 to TRBJ2-7, with 12 bases matching TRBD2. The CDR3 runs to 19 residues. Germline V gene data show CDR1 as KGHSH and CDR2 as LQKENI. J lost 3 bases, V lost 1 base, and 13 bases had no gene match.

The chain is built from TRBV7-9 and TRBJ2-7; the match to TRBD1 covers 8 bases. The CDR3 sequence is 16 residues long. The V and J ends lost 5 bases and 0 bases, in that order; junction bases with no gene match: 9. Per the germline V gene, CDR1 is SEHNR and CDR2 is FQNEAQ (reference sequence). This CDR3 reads CASSPLQGATSYEQYF. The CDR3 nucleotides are TGTGCCAGCAGCCCACTCCAGGGGGCCACCTCCTACGAGCAGTACTTC.

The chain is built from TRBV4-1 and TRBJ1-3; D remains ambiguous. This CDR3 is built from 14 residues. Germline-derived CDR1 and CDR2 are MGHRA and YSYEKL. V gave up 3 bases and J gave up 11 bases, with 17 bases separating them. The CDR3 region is CASSHVSPEHAIYF. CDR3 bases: TGCGCCAGCAGCCACGTCTCCCCTGAACACGCCATATATTTT.

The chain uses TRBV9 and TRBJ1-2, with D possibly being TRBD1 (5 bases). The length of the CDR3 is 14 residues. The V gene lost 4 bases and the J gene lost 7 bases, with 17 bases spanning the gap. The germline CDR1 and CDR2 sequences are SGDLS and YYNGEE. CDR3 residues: CASSTHLTRGGYTF. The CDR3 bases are TGTGCCAGCAGCACGCATCTAACAAGGGGTGGCTACACCTTC.

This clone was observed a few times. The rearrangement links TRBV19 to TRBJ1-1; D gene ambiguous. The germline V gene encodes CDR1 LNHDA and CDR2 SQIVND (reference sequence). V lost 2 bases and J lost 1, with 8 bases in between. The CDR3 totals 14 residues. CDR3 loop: CASSIPTPNTEAFF. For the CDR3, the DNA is TGTGCCAGTAGTATACCAACACCGAACACTGAAGCTTTCTTT.

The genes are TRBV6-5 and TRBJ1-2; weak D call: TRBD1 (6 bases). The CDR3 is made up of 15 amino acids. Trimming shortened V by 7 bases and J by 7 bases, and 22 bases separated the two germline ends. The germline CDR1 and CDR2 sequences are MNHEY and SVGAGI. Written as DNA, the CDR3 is TGTGCCAGCACCTACGGGGTGGGGGGCGCAGGTGGCTACACCTTC. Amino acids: CASTYGVGGAGGYTF.